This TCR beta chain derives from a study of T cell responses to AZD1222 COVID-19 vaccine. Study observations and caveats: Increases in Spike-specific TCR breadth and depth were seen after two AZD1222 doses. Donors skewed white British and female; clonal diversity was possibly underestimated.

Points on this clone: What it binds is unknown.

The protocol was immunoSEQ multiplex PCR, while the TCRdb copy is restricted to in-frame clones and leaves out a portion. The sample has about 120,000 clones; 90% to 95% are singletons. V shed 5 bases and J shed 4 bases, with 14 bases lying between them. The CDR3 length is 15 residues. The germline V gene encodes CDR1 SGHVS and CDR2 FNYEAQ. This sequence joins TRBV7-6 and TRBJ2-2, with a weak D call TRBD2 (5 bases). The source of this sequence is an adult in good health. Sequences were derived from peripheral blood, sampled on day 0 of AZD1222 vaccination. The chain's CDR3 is CASSRRATLTGELFF. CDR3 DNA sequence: TGTGCCAGCAGCCGGCGGGCTACTCTCACCGGGGAGCTGTTTTTT.